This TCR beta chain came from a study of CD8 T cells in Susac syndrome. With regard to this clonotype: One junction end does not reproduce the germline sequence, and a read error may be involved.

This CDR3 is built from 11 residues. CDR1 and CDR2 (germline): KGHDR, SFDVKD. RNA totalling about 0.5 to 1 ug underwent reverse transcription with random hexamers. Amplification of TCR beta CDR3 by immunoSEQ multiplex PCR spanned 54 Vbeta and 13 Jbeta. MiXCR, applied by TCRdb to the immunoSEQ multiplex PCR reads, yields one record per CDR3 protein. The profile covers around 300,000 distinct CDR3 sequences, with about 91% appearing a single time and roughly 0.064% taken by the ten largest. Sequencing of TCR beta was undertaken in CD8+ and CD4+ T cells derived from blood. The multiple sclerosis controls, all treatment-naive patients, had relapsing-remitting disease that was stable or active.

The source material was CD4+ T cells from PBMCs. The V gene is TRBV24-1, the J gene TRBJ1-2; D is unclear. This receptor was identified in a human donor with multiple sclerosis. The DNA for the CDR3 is TGTGCCACCAGTGATTTAGGAAGGTCTTACTTC. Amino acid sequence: CATSDLGRSYF.